This T cell receptor beta chain came from a study of response to subunit inactivated influenza vaccine. Notes on the study in general: Authors proposed each seasonal influenza vaccination draws in few new T cells.

In germline, CDR1 is MNHNS, CDR2 SASEGT. The CDR3 has 14 amino acids. V dropped 6 bases and J dropped 8; count of bases not matched to a gene: 9. As for this clonotype: Its cognate antigen is unknown.

Via MiXCR, TCRdb re-called the RT-PCR reads, giving one row per CDR3 protein. The data show 200,000 to 300,000 distinct CDR3 sequences, 9% to 15% seen once. The receptor was isolated from a man aged 45 to 65 who received an inactivated influenza vaccine. The specimen was non-naive T cells sorted from PBMCs, collected around 15 days before vaccination. The chain employs TRBV6-1 and TRBJ2-1; 8 nucleotides match TRBD2. CDR3: CASRSGGMSDEQFF. Here the CDR3 DNA reads TGTGCCAGCAGGAGCGGGGGCATGTCTGATGAGCAGTTCTTC.